This T cell receptor (beta chain) is drawn from a study of post-analysis software for immune sequencing data. Study summary: The disease courses spanned relapsing-remitting, secondary progressive and progressive-relapsing forms of multiple sclerosis. Study-wide results and limits: There was significantly lower normalized Chao1 diversity in multiple sclerosis patients than in controls. Strong co-clustering by F measure linked samples that shared a preparation batch. Patients showed TRBV5-6, TRBV5-1 and TRBV20-1 among 4 or 5 TRBV segments more frequent than in controls.

Every TCR beta cDNA library bore unique molecular identifiers. T cells numbering roughly 0.9 to 10 million yielded cDNA molecules that totaled roughly 500,000. TCRdb reprocessed the PCR reads via MiXCR and lists one record per CDR3 protein. This sample has hundreds of thousands of distinct CDR3 sequences; roughly three fifths occur once, and the top ten carry about 11%. Worth noting for this clonotype: As yet, its antigen is unknown.

The CDR3 length is 13 residues. The V gene end was trimmed by 3 bases and the J gene end by 6 bases; junction bases not matched to a gene: 4. Germline CDR1 is KGHSH and CDR2 is LQKENI. The rearrangement links TRBV18 to TRBJ2-7; 8 bases align to TRBD1. The sample consisted of blood. The sequence derives from a girl aged 2-10 years with multiple sclerosis. In DNA, the CDR3 is TGTGCCAGCTCACCGACAGGGGTAGCCGAGCAGTACTTC. Amino acid sequence: CASSPTGVAEQYF.